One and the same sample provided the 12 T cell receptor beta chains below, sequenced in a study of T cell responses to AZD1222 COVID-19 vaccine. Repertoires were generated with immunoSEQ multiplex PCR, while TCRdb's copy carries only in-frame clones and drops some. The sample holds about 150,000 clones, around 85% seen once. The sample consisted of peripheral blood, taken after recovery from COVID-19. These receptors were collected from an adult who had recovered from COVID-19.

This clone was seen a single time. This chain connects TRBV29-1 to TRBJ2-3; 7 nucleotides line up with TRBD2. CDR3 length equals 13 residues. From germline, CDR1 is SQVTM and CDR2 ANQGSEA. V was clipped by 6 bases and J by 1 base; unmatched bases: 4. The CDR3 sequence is CSVGGKGTDTQYF. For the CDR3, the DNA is TGCAGCGTGGGAGGGAAAGGCACAGATACGCAGTATTTT.

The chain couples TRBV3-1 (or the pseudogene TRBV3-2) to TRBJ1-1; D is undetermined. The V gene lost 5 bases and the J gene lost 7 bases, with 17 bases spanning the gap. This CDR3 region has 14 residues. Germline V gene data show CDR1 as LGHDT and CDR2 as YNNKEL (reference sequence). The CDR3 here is CASSTGKGAFEAFF. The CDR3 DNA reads TGTGCCAGCAGCACCGGGAAGGGTGCCTTTGAAGCTTTCTTT.

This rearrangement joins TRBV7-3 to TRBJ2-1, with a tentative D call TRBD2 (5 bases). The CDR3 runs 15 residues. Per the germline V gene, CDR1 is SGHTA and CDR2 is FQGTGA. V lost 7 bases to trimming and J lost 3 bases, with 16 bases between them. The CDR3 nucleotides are TGTGCCAGCACTAAGGAAGGAGACTACTACAATGAGCAGTTCTTC. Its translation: CASTKEGDYYNEQFF.

CDR3 DNA sequence: TGCAGCGTAGGACAGGGGCGAGGCGAGCAGTACTTC. It is translated as CSVGQGRGEQYF. The V and J genes are TRBV29-1 and TRBJ2-7, with 9 nucleotides matching TRBD1. Germline loops: CDR1 SQVTM, CDR2 ANQGSEA. Germline trimming cut 6 bases from V and 6 bases from J; bases unmatched to any gene: 6. The CDR3 consists of 12 residues.

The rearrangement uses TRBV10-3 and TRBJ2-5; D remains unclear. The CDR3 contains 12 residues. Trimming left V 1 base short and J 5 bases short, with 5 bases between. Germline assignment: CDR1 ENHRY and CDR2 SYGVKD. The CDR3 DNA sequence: TGTGCCATCAGTGAGTATGGCGAGACCCAGTACTTC. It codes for CAISEYGETQYF.

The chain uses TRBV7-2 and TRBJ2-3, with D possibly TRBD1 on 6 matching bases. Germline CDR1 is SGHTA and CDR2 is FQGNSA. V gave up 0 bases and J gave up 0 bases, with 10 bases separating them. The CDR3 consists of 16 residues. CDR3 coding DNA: TGTGCCAGCAGCTTAGCACAGGGCGTCAGCACAGATACGCAGTATTTT. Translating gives CASSLAQGVSTDTQYF.

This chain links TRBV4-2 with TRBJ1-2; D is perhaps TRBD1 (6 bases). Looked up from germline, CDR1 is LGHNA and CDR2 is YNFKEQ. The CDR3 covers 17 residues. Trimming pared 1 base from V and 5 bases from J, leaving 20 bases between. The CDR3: CASSQGNRATGRYGYTF. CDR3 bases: TGTGCCAGCAGCCAAGGAAACAGGGCTACTGGAAGATATGGCTACACCTTC.

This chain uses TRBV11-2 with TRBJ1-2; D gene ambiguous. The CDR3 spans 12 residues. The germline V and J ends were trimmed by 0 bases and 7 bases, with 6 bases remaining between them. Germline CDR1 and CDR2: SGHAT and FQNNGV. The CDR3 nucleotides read TGTGCCAGCAGCTTAGATAGTGGTGGCTACACCTTC. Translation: CASSLDSGGYTF.

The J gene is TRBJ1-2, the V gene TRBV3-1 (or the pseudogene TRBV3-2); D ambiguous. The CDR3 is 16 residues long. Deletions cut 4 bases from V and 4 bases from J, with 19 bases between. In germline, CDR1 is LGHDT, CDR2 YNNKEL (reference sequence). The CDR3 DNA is TGTGCCAGCAGCCGTTCCGGGTCACCTCGGGGCTATGGCTACACCTTC. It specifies CASSRSGSPRGYGYTF.

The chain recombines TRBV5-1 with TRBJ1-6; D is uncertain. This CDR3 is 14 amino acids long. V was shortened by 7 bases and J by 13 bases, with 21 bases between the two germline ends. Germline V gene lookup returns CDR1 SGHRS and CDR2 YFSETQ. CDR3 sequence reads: CASASMADTEPLHF. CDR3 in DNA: TGCGCCAGCGCATCAATGGCAGACACTGAGCCCCTCCACTTT.

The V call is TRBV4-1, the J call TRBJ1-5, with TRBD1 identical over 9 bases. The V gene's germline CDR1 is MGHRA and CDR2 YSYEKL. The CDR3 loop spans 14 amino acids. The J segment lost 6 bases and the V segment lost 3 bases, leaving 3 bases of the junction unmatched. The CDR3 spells CASSHDRGVQPQHF. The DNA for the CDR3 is TGCGCCAGCAGCCATGACAGGGGGGTTCAGCCCCAGCATTTT.

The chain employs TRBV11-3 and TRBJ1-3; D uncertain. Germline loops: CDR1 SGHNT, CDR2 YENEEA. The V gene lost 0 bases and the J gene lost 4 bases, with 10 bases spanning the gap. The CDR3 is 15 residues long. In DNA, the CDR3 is TGTGCCAGCAGCTTAGAGGCTACAGCCGGAAACACCATATATTTT. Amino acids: CASSLEATAGNTIYF.